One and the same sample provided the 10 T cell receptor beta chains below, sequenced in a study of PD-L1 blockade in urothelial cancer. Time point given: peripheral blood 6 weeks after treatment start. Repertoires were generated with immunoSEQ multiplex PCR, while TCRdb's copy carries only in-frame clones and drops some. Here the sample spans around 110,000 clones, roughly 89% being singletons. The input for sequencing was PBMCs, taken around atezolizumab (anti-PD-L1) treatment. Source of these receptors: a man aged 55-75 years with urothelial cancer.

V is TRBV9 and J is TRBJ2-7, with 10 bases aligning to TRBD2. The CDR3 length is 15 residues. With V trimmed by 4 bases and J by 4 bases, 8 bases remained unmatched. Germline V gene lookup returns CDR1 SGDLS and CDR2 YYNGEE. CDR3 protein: CASSLGTSEGYEQYF. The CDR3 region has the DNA TGTGCCAGCAGCCTAGGGACTAGCGAAGGATACGAGCAGTACTTC.

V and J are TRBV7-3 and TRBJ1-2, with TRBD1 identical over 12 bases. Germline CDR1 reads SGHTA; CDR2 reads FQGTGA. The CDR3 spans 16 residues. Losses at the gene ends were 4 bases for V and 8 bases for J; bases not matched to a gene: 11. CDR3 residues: CASSWTGTGGAGGYTF. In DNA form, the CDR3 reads TGTGCCAGCAGCTGGACCGGGACAGGGGGCGCCGGGGGCTACACCTTC. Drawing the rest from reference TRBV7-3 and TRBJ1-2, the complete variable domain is GAGVSQTPSNKVTEKGKYVELRCDPISGHTALYWYRQSLGQGPEFLIYFQGTGAADDSGLPNDRFFAVRPEGSVSTLKIQRTERGDSAVYLCASSWTGTGGAGGYTFGSGTRLTVV.

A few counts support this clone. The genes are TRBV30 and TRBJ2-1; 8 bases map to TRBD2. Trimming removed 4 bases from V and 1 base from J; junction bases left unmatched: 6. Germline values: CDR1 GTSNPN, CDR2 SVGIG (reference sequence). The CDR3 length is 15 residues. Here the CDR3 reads CAWNRAGVSYNEQFF. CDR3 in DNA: TGTGCCTGGAACAGAGCGGGAGTTTCCTACAATGAGCAGTTCTTC.

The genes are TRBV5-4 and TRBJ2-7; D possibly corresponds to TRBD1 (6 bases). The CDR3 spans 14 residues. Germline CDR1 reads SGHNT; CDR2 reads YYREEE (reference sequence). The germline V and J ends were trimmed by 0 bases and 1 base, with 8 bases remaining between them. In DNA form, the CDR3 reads TGTGCCAGCAGCTTGGGCCAGGGGTCCTACGAGCAGTACTTC. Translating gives CASSLGQGSYEQYF. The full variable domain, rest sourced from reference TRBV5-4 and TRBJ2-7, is ETGVTQSPTHLIKTRGQQVTLRCSSQSGHNTVSWYQQALGQGPQFIFQYYREEENGRGNFPPRFSGLQFPNYSSELNVNALELDDSALYLCASSLGQGSYEQYFGPGTRLTVT.

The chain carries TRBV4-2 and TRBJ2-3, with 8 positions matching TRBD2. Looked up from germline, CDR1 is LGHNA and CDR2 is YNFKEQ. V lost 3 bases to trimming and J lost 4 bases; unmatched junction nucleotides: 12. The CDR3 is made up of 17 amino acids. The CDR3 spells CASSQPAGTSQADTQYF. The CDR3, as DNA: TGTGCCAGCAGCCAGCCCGCCGGGACTAGTCAGGCAGATACGCAGTATTTT.

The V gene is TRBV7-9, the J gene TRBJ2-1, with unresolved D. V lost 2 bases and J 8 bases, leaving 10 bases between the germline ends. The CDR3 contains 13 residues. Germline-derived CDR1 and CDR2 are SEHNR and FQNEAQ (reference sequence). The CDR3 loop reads CASSLYSIHEQFF. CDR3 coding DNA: TGTGCCAGCAGCTTATACAGTATCCATGAGCAGTTCTTC.

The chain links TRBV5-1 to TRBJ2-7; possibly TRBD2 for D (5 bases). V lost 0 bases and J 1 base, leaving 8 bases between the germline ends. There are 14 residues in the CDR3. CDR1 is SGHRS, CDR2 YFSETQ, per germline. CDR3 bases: TGCGCCAGCAGCTTGGGTGGGGAGTCCTACGAGCAGTACTTC. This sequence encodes CASSLGGESYEQYF.

The CDR3 bases are TGCGCCAGCAGCTTGGATCTAGCGGGAGGGCCACGGGATGAGCAGTTCTTC. Its protein product is CASSLDLAGGPRDEQFF. The chain links TRBV5-1 to TRBJ2-1, with TRBD2 identical over 12 bases. The CDR3 is 17 residues long. The ends lost 0 bases at V and 8 bases at J; junction bases unmatched: 9. Germline V gives CDR1 SGHRS, CDR2 YFSETQ.

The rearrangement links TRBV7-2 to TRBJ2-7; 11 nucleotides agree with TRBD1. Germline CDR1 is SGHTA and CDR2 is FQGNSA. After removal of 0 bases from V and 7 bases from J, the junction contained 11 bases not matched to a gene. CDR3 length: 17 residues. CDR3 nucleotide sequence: TGTGCCAGCAGCTTAGCGCGTGCAGGACAGGGGGCGTATGAGCAGTACTTC. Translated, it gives CASSLARAGQGAYEQYF.

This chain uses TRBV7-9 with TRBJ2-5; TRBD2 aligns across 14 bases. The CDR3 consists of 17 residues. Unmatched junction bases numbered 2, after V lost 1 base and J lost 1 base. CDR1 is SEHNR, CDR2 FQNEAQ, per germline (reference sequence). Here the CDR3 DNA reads TGTGCCAGCAGCTTAGGACTAGCGGGAGGGTCCCAAGAGACCCAGTACTTC. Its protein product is CASSLGLAGGSQETQYF.